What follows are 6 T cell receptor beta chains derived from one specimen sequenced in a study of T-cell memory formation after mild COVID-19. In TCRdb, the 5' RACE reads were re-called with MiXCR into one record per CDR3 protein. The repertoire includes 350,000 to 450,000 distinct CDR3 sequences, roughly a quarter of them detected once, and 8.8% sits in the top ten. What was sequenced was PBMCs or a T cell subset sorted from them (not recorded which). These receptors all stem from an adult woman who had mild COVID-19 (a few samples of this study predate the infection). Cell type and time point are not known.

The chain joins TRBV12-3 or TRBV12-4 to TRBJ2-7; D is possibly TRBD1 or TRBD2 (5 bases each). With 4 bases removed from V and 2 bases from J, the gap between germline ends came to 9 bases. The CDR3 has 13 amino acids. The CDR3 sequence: CASSYRGAYEQYV. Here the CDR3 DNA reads TGTGCCAGCAGTTATAGGGGAGCCTACGAGCAGTACGTC.

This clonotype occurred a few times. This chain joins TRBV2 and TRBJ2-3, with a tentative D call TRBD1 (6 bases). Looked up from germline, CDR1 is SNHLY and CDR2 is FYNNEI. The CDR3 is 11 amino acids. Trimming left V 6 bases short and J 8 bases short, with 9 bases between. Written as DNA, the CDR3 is TGTGCCAGCAGGGACAGTCCTACGCAGTATTTT. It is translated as CASRDSPTQYF.

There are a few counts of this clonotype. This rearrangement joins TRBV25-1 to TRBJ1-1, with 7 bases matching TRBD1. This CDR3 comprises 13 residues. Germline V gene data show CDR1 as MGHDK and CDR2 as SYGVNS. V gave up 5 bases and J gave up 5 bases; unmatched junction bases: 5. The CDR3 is CASSNAGGTEAFF. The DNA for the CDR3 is TGTGCCAGCAGTAACGCAGGGGGGACTGAAGCTTTCTTT.

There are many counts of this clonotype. In DNA form, the CDR3 reads TGTGCCAGCAGCTTAGGTCCAGCGGGGGGCCGCAATGAGCAGTTCTTC. It translates to CASSLGPAGGRNEQFF. This chain connects TRBV7-8 to TRBJ2-1; 9 bases are shared with TRBD2. The CDR3 consists of 16 residues. V dropped 1 base and J dropped 6; count of bases not matched to a gene: 7. Germline CDR1 is SGHVS and CDR2 is FQNEAQ.

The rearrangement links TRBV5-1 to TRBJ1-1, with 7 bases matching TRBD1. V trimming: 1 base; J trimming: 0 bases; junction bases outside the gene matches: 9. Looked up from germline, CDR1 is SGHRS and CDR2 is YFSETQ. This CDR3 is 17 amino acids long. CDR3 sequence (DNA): TGCGCCAGCAGCTTGACCCCCGGGACAGTTCTGAACACTGAAGCTTTCTTT. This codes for CASSLTPGTVLNTEAFF.

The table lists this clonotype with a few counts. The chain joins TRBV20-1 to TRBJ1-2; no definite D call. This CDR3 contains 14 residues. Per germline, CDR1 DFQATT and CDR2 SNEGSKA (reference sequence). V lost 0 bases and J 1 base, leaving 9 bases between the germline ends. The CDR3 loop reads CSARDLRINYGYTF. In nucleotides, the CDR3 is TGCAGTGCTAGAGATCTAAGAATTAACTATGGCTACACCTTC.